The next 20 T cell receptor beta chains were all read from a single sample in a study of OX40 agonist ivuxolimab in advanced cancers. Method: immunoSEQ multiplex PCR; TCRdb's copy keeps in-frame clones and lacks some. The sample shows approximately 58,000 clones, about 80% of them seen only once. Here the sequenced sample was CD4+ or CD8+ T cells sorted from blood, taken in a trial of the OX40 agonist ivuxolimab. The origin of the receptors is an adult with an advanced solid tumor such as melanoma, head and neck, liver or kidney cancer.

The genes are TRBV5-8 and TRBJ2-7, with D hard to call. The V gene's germline CDR1 is SGHTS and CDR2 YDEGEE. Trimming removed 0 bases at V and 0 bases at J, with 7 bases between. The CDR3 length is 14 residues. The CDR3 DNA sequence: TGTGCCAGCAGCTTGGCCGTGAGCTCCTACGAGCAGTACTTC. Translated: CASSLAVSSYEQYF.

The V and J genes are TRBV18 and TRBJ2-3; no firm D call. The CDR3 runs 11 residues. Trimming left V 3 bases short and J 3 bases short, with 1 base between. From germline, CDR1 is KGHSH and CDR2 LQKENI. The chain's CDR3 is CASSPTDTQYF. The CDR3 DNA is TGTGCCAGCTCACCGACAGATACGCAGTATTTT. Based on the CDR3 plus reference TRBV18 and TRBJ2-3, the full variable domain is NAGVMQNPRHLVRRRGQEARLRCSPMKGHSHVYWYRQLPEEGLKFMVYLQKENIIDESGMPKERFSAEFPKEGPSILRIQQVVRGDSAAYFCASSPTDTQYFGPGTRLTVL.

The V gene is TRBV30, the J gene TRBJ1-2; D perhaps matches TRBD1 (5 bases). Germline CDR1 is GTSNPN and CDR2 is SVGIG (reference sequence). The CDR3 runs to 12 residues. V lost 4 bases to trimming and J lost 7 bases, with 13 bases between them. The CDR3 region is CAWTFGGGGYTF. The CDR3 nucleotides are TGTGCCTGGACTTTCGGGGGGGGTGGCTACACCTTC.

The V gene is TRBV5-4, the J gene TRBJ2-2, with D perhaps assigned TRBD1 or TRBD2 (5 bases each). The CDR3 runs 13 residues. V was cut by 0 bases and J by 7 bases, with 7 bases left in between. CDR1 SGHNT and CDR2 YYREEE come from the germline V gene (reference sequence). For the CDR3, the DNA is TGTGCCAGCAGCTTGGTGGGGGTCGGGGAGCTGTTTTTT. This translates into CASSLVGVGELFF.

The chain uses TRBV5-4 and TRBJ1-4; weak D call: TRBD1 (6 bases). Germline assignment: CDR1 SGHNT and CDR2 YYREEE (reference sequence). CDR3 length equals 15 residues. Trimming stripped 4 bases from V and 0 bases from J, with 10 bases between. CDR3 bases: TGTGCCAGCAGCAAACAGGGACCAACTAATGAAAAACTGTTTTTT. This sequence encodes CASSKQGPTNEKLFF.

V is TRBV11-2 and J is TRBJ2-3; 7 positions match TRBD1. V shed 4 bases and J 9 bases; nucleotides not matched to a gene: 7. Germline assignment: CDR1 SGHAT and CDR2 FQNNGV. The CDR3 runs 13 residues. The CDR3 coding sequence is TGTGCCAGCAGCTCACCAACAGGGGAGACGCAGTATTTT. Translating it yields CASSSPTGETQYF.

This clone is a singleton in its sample. The rearrangement joins TRBV6-1 to TRBJ2-5; D might be TRBD2 (6 bases). The CDR3 totals 12 residues. Germline CDR1 is MNHNS and CDR2 is SASEGT. This CDR3 is CASKRDQETQYF. The CDR3 DNA follows: TGTGCATCTAAGCGGGACCAAGAGACCCAGTACTTC.

V usage is TRBV7-6 and J usage is TRBJ1-6; no firm D call. Germline loops: CDR1 SGHVS, CDR2 FNYEAQ. The CDR3 length is 17 residues. V shed 5 bases and J shed 4 bases, with 18 bases lying between them. The CDR3 coding sequence is TGTGCCAGCAGCGCGTTGCCAAGCCAGCTGTATAATTCACCCCTCCACTTT. This gives the protein CASSALPSQLYNSPLHF.

The chain combines TRBV11-2 with TRBJ2-7; the match to TRBD1 covers 8 bases. The CDR3 length is 15 residues. Looked up from germline, CDR1 is SGHAT and CDR2 is FQNNGV. Trimming took 6 bases from V and 2 from J; bases not matched to a gene: 9. In nucleotides, the CDR3 is TGTGCCAGCAGAAACAGGACAGGGCGGGCCTACGAGCAGTACTTC. It codes for CASRNRTGRAYEQYF.

The rearrangement links TRBV19 to TRBJ2-7; D remains ambiguous. V was pared by 1 base and J by 1 base, with 5 bases between. This CDR3 is 13 amino acids long. CDR1 and CDR2 (germline): LNHDA, SQIVND (reference sequence). In DNA form, the CDR3 reads TGTGCCAGTAGTATAGGGAAATCCTACGAGCAGTACTTC. Amino acid sequence: CASSIGKSYEQYF.

The chain uses TRBV6-5 and TRBJ2-1, with TRBD1 matching over 7 bases. Germline V CDR1 and CDR2: MNHEY, SVGAGI. The V segment lost 7 bases and the J segment 5 bases; nucleotides outside the gene matches: 11. The CDR3 is 15 amino acids. CDR3 coding DNA: TGTGCCAGCACAGGATACAGGGGCGTCAACAATGAGCAGTTCTTC. Encoded protein: CASTGYRGVNNEQFF.

The rearrangement links TRBV5-6 to TRBJ2-7; the D gene could be TRBD1 or TRBD2 (5 bases each). Trimming stripped 6 bases from V and 3 bases from J, with 19 bases between. The CDR3 sequence is 15 residues long. Germline assignment: CDR1 SGHDT and CDR2 YYEEEE. CDR3 nucleotides: TGTGCCAGCAACCCGCGGGTGGGGGTCGTCTACGAGCAGTACTTC. Translated: CASNPRVGVVYEQYF. The full variable domain, completed using reference TRBV5-6 and TRBJ2-7, is DAGVTQSPTHLIKTRGQQVTLRCSPKSGHDTVSWYQQALGQGPQFIFQYYEEEERQRGNFPDRFSGHQFPNYSSELNVNALLLGDSALYLCASNPRVGVVYEQYFGPGTRLTVT.

V usage is TRBV5-4 and J usage is TRBJ1-2, with unresolved D. CDR3 length: 13 residues. Trimming took off 5 bases at V and 5 bases at J, with 13 bases between the two ends. Germline CDR1 reads SGHNT; CDR2 reads YYREEE (reference sequence). CDR3 protein: CASSSRGVYGYTF. The CDR3 nucleotides are TGTGCCAGCAGTTCTCGAGGAGTGTATGGCTACACCTTC.

The genes are TRBV7-9 and TRBJ2-2; D may be TRBD1 (6 bases). The V gene lost 5 bases and the J gene lost 3 bases, with 13 bases spanning the gap. Looked up from germline, CDR1 is SEHNR and CDR2 is FQNEAQ (reference sequence). This CDR3 contains 15 residues. CDR3 coding DNA: TGTGCCAGCAGCGCCTCGAGGGGGTACACCGGGGAGCTGTTTTTT. It codes for CASSASRGYTGELFF.

The chain combines TRBV6-1 with TRBJ2-2; the D is unclear. This CDR3 has 15 amino acids. CDR1 is MNHNS, CDR2 SASEGT, per germline. V lost 6 bases, J lost 9 bases, and 20 bases lay in between. The CDR3 nucleotides are TGTGCCAGCAGAGGAGCCCCCCCCGGTAGTAGGGAGCTGTTTTTT. The encoded protein is CASRGAPPGSRELFF.

Only a few counts were recorded for this clone. The genes are TRBV15 and TRBJ2-5, with 7 bases fitting TRBD1. Trimming removed 4 bases from V and 5 bases from J; junction bases left unmatched: 7. This CDR3 is built from 14 residues. CDR1 and CDR2 (germline): LNHNV, YYDKDF (reference sequence). CDR3 in DNA: TGTGCCACCAGCAAAACGACAGGGTTCGAGACCCAGTACTTC. Its translation: CATSKTTGFETQYF.

This chain links TRBV10-3 with TRBJ2-1; TRBD2 matches 11 bases. Germline CDR1 is ENHRY and CDR2 is SYGVKD. The J segment lost 5 bases and the V segment lost 6 bases, leaving 3 bases of the junction unmatched. The CDR3 length is 14 residues. CDR3 protein: CAISSGLADNEQFF. The CDR3 DNA reads TGTGCCATCAGCTCGGGACTAGCGGACAATGAGCAGTTCTTC.

The chain has TRBV28 and TRBJ2-7; D may be TRBD1 (6 bases). Trimming left V 1 base short and J 3 bases short, with 25 bases between. CDR1 and CDR2 (germline): MDHEN, SYDVKM. This CDR3 is built from 19 residues. The CDR3 DNA reads as TGTGCCAGCAGTTTATTAATGCGGGCGGGTACAGGGACAAACTACGAGCAGTACTTC. It codes for CASSLLMRAGTGTNYEQYF. The full variable domain, completed using reference TRBV28 and TRBJ2-7, is DVKVTQSSRYLVKRTGEKVFLECVQDMDHENMFWYRQDPGLGLRLIYFSYDVKMKEKGDIPEGYSVSREKKERFSLILESASTNQTSMYLCASSLLMRAGTGTNYEQYFGPGTRLTVT.

The chain combines TRBV7-9 with TRBJ1-5; 9 bases align to TRBD1. Per the germline V gene, CDR1 is SEHNR and CDR2 is FQNEAQ (reference sequence). CDR3 size: 15 residues. The ends lost 6 bases at V and 6 bases at J; junction bases unmatched: 9. The CDR3: CASSSTGGATQPQHF. The CDR3 DNA is TGTGCCAGCAGTTCAACAGGGGGCGCGACTCAGCCCCAGCATTTT.

This clone was detected many times. The chain has TRBV19 and TRBJ1-2, with TRBD1 identical over 7 bases. This CDR3 has 13 amino acids. Germline values: CDR1 LNHDA, CDR2 SQIVND (reference sequence). Trimming cost V 7 bases and J 8 bases; bases outside gene matches: 10. The CDR3 loop reads CASTLQGGGGYTF. The CDR3 DNA reads as TGTGCCAGTACGCTCCAGGGGGGCGGCGGCTACACCTTC.